This TCR beta chain was sequenced in a study of OX40 agonist ivuxolimab in advanced cancers. The V and J ends lost 5 bases and 2 bases respectively, with 13 bases between them. This CDR3 region has 14 residues. Germline V gives CDR1 MNHEY, CDR2 SVGAGI. Assay used: immunoSEQ multiplex PCR; TCRdb lists only in-frame clones, some missing. The table records some 100,000 clones, about 92% of them present only once. This clonotype was sampled from an adult with an advanced solid tumor such as melanoma, head and neck, liver or kidney cancer. The gene calls are TRBV6-5 and TRBJ2-7, with D tentatively TRBD1 (6 bases). This sample comprised CD4+ or CD8+ T cells sorted from blood, obtained in a trial of the OX40 agonist ivuxolimab. The CDR3: CASSQGRFPYEQYF. CDR3 bases: TGTGCCAGCAGTCAGGGGCGGTTTCCCTACGAGCAGTACTTC.